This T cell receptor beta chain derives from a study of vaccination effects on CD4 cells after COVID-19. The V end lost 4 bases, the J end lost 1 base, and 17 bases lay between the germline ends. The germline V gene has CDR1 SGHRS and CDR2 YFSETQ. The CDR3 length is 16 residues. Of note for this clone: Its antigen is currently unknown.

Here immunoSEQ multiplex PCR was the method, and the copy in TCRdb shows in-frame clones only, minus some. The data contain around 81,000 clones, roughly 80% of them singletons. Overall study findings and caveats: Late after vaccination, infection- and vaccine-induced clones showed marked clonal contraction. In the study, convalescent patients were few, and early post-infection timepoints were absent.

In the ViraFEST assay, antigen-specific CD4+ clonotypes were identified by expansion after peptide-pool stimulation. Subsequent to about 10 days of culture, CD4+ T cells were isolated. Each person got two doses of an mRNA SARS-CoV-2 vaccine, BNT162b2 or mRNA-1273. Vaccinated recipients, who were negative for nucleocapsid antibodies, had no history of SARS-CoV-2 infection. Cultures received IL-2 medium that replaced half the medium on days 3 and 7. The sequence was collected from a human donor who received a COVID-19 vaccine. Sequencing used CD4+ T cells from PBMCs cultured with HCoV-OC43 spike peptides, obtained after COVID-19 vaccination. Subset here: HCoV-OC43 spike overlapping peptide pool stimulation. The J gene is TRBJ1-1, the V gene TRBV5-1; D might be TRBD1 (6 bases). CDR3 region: CASSPPGGPGNTEAFF. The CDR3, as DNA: TGCGCCAGCAGCCCTCCGGGGGGCCCAGGGAACACTGAAGCTTTCTTT.